Listed below are T cell receptor beta chains from one sample, sequenced in a study of persistence of HIV-infected CD4 T cells. Method: immunoSEQ multiplex PCR; TCRdb's copy keeps in-frame clones and lacks some. The sample lists about 20,000 clones; 55% to 65% were seen once. Their antigens remain unidentified. Material: CD4+ T cells sorted from PBMCs after approximately 18-hour stimulation, obtained from a patient who received antiretroviral therapy. These receptor sequences come from an adult woman with HIV who was CMV-seropositive. CDR3s include the opening cysteine and the closing phenylalanine or tryptophan. A D gene is named only where the DNA matches it firmly. Size is omitted from some rows. Given values are once, few, many or a class for expanded clones.

TRBJ2-3 | - | 12 | - | TRBV11-3 | CASSRGGHTQYF | TGTGCCAGCAGCCGTGGGGGGCACACGCAGTATTTT
TRBJ1-6 | - | 14 | few | TRBV6-5 | CASETPSGVSPLHF | TGTGCCAGCGAGACTCCCAGCGGGGTTTCACCCCTCCACTTT
TRBJ1-2 | - | 13 | - | TRBV24-1 | CATSGTLQWGYTF | TGTGCCACCAGCGGGACGCTCCAGTGGGGCTACACCTTC
TRBJ2-4 | - | 13 | - | TRBV11-3 | CASSSPRENIQYF | TGTGCCAGCAGCTCCCCGAGGGAAAACATTCAGTACTTC
TRBJ1-2 | - | 15 | few | TRBV30 | CAWSVGPARGGGYTF | TGTGCCTGGAGTGTAGGACCGGCCAGGGGTGGTGGCTACACCTTC
TRBJ1-1 | TRBD1 | 15 | medium-sized | TRBV6-5 | CASSPTRDRGPRAFF | TGTGCCAGCAGCCCCACCCGGGACAGGGGGCCGAGAGCTTTCTTT
TRBJ2-2 | TRBD1 | 15 | once | TRBV10-1 | CASRAGTGNTGELFF | TGCGCCAGCAGGGCAGGGACAGGGAACACCGGGGAGCTGTTTTTT
TRBJ2-5 | - | 12 | - | TRBV5-1 | CASSLAKETQYF | TGCGCCAGCAGCTTGGCGAAAGAGACCCAGTACTTC
TRBJ2-6 | - | 13 | - | TRBV18 | CASSPSGANVLTF | TGTGCCAGCTCACCCTCTGGGGCCAACGTCCTGACTTTC
TRBJ2-1 | - | 14 | - | TRBV9 | CASSVVGRGNEQFF | TGTGCCAGCAGCGTAGTTGGGAGAGGCAATGAGCAGTTCTTC
TRBJ2-2 | - | 14 | few | TRBV7-3 | CASSFSQGTGELFF | TGTGCCAGCAGCTTTAGTCAGGGGACCGGGGAGCTGTTTTTT
TRBJ1-5 | - | 18 | few | TRBV4-1 | CASSQDGSVTSSNQPQHF | TGCGCCAGCAGCCAAGATGGTAGCGTCACCTCAAGCAATCAGCCCCAGCATTTT
TRBJ1-3 | - | 15 | once | TRBV6-5 | CASSSTPGPGNTIYF | TGTGCCAGCAGTAGCACCCCAGGTCCCGGAAACACCATATATTTT
TRBJ2-2 | - | 15 | - | TRBV29-1 | CSVYDPEIGAGELFF | TGCAGCGTGTACGACCCGGAGATTGGAGCCGGGGAGCTGTTTTTT
TRBJ2-1 | - | 14 | - | TRBV4-2 | CASNYLGGADEQFF | TGTGCCAGCAACTACCTCGGGGGTGCCGATGAGCAGTTCTTC
TRBJ2-1 | TRBD2 | 15 | - | TRBV29-1 | CSVDGAGGPYNEQFF | TGCAGCGTTGATGGAGCGGGGGGGCCCTACAATGAGCAGTTCTTC
TRBJ2-2 | - | 14 | - | TRBV4-1 | CASSQAARTGELFF | TGCGCCAGCAGCCAAGCTGCGCGGACCGGGGAGCTGTTTTTT
TRBJ1-3 | - | 15 | - | TRBV10-3 | CATHSGGFSGNTIYF | TGTGCCACCCATAGTGGTGGTTTCTCTGGAAACACCATATATTTT
TRBJ1-2 | - | 13 | - | TRBV19 | CASTGRHDYGYTF | TGTGCCAGTACGGGGAGACACGATTATGGCTACACCTTC
TRBJ2-1 | - | 14 | once | TRBV9 | CASSVDYRNNEQFF | TGTGCCAGCAGCGTAGATTACAGGAATAATGAGCAGTTCTTC
TRBJ1-1 | - | 11 | - | TRBV6-1 | CATATGTEAFF | TGTGCCACCGCGACGGGGACTGAAGCTTTCTTT
TRBJ2-5 | - | 15 | - | TRBV18 | CASSLMRGYEETQYF | TGTGCCAGCTCACTCATGAGGGGGTATGAGGAGACCCAGTACTTC
TRBJ2-1 | - | 13 | - | TRBV5-8 | CASRSITINEQFF | TGTGCCAGCAGATCAATCACGATTAATGAGCAGTTCTTC
TRBJ1-1 | TRBD1 | 21 | - | TRBV6-4 | CASSDGSGTGPITTPNTEAFF | TGTGCCAGCAGTGACGGGTCCGGGACAGGGCCGATCACAACTCCGAACACTGAAGCTTTCTTT
TRBJ2-3 | - | 13 | - | TRBV24-1 | CATSDPTVNTQYF | TGTGCCACCAGTGACCCGACGGTGAATACGCAGTATTTT
TRBJ1-4 | - | 13 | - | TRBV10-2 | CASREGPNEKLFF | TGCGCCAGCAGAGAGGGCCCTAATGAAAAACTGTTTTTT
TRBJ1-3 | - | 14 | - | TRBV7-8 | CASSISTAGNTIYF | TGTGCCAGCAGCATCTCGACAGCTGGAAACACCATATATTTT
TRBJ1-3 | - | 17 | - | TRBV19 | CASSIVGHGSSGNTIYF | TGTGCCAGTAGTATAGTCGGACACGGCTCGTCTGGAAACACCATATATTTT
TRBJ1-2 | - | 15 | - | TRBV4-1 | CASSQERAGNYGYTF | TGCGCCAGCAGCCAAGAAAGGGCGGGGAACTATGGCTACACCTTC
TRBJ2-6 | TRBD1 | 19 | - | TRBV5-1 | CASSPLRDRGSSGANVLTF | TGCGCCAGCAGCCCTCTTCGGGACAGGGGAAGCTCTGGGGCCAACGTCCTGACTTTC
TRBJ2-5 | - | 13 | - | TRBV6-5 | CASKQGVGETQYF | TGTGCCAGCAAGCAGGGTGTGGGGGAGACCCAGTACTTC